A few counts support the clone carrying this TCR beta chain. Time point of the sample: newly diagnosed GD, antithyroid drugs for less than 3 months. The authors made the TCR library using RNA they extracted from PBMCs. Approximately 8.3 milliliters of peripheral blood went into EDTA tubes. These data are taken from a study of regulatory T cells in long-lasting Graves disease. Trimming cost V 3 bases and J 9 bases, with 12 bases left between them. CDR1 is SEHNR, CDR2 FQNEAQ, per germline (reference sequence). The CDR3 is 13 amino acids. Arm-PCR of CDR3 regions and iRepertoire HTBI primers were used to build TCR beta libraries. TCRdb re-called the multiplex PCR reads with MiXCR, one entry per CDR3 protein. The sample records over 500,000 distinct CDR3 sequences, approximately 15% being singletons. In addition, the sample was reused for a study of T cells in Graves' hyperthyroidism and ophthalmopathy. As reported in that work: The study used the HTBI primer set for a first-round RT-PCR of the TCR CDR3.

V usage is TRBV7-9 and J usage is TRBJ2-1; TRBD2 is a possible D gene (6 bases). The receptor comes from a woman in her twenties or thirties with Graves disease. The sequenced sample was peripheral blood mononuclear cells (PBMCs), obtained at new diagnosis, from a patient treated with antithyroid drugs. The CDR3, as DNA: TGTGCCAGCAGCTTGGAGGGAAGGGCTGAGCAGTTCTTC. Translated, it gives CASSLEGRAEQFF.